A selection of T cell receptor beta chains follows, all from one sample in a study of identical twins. TCRdb called the 5' RACE reads again in MiXCR, with one record for every CDR3 protein. Of hundreds of thousands of distinct CDR3 sequences in the sample, 18% were seen once. These data also formed part of another study, on T cells expressing NK-cell markers.

The sample taken for sequencing was PBMCs. The source of these receptors is a young woman in good health. Both conserved end residues are part of each CDR3. The order of the fields is J gene, V gene, CDR3 protein.

j_gene: TRBJ2-3; v_gene: TRBV20-1; CDR3aa: CSARDSDTQYF
j_gene: TRBJ2-2; v_gene: TRBV12-3/TRBV12-4; CDR3aa: CASRIGLSGTGELFF
j_gene: TRBJ2-1; v_gene: TRBV5-6; CDR3aa: CASSSGLSSYNEQFF
j_gene: TRBJ2-5; v_gene: TRBV20-1; CDR3aa: CSALWGGGLETQYF
j_gene: TRBJ2-7; v_gene: TRBV6-2/TRBV6-3; CDR3aa: CASRGLAGGYEQYF
j_gene: TRBJ2-1; v_gene: TRBV7-2; CDR3aa: CASSLSRRRGGDNEQFF
j_gene: TRBJ2-6; v_gene: TRBV5-1; CDR3aa: CASSFFGANVLTF
j_gene: TRBJ2-1; v_gene: TRBV20-1; CDR3aa: CSASSGLERGYNEQFF
j_gene: TRBJ1-2; v_gene: TRBV20-1; CDR3aa: CSASTPGRGGDGYTF
j_gene: TRBJ2-2; v_gene: TRBV29-1; CDR3aa: CSSRQNTGELFF
j_gene: TRBJ2-3; v_gene: TRBV5-1; CDR3aa: CASGEQGADTQYF
j_gene: TRBJ2-3; v_gene: TRBV5-6; CDR3aa: CASSGDRWTDTQYF
j_gene: TRBJ1-1; v_gene: TRBV21-1; CDR3aa: CASKRKGAIFANTEAFF
j_gene: TRBJ1-2; v_gene: TRBV12-3/TRBV12-4; CDR3aa: CASSLETGPTYGYTF
j_gene: TRBJ1-1; v_gene: TRBV10-3; CDR3aa: CAISESSGMNTEAFF
j_gene: TRBJ1-4; v_gene: TRBV6-4; CDR3aa: CASQKVGPGNEKLFF
j_gene: TRBJ2-1; v_gene: TRBV12-3/TRBV12-4; CDR3aa: CASSSLTRDNEQFF
j_gene: TRBJ2-3; v_gene: TRBV12-3/TRBV12-4; CDR3aa: CASSLRSGTTDTQYF
j_gene: TRBJ2-3; v_gene: TRBV12-3/TRBV12-4; CDR3aa: CASSLLAGEQDTQYF
j_gene: TRBJ1-4; v_gene: TRBV12-3/TRBV12-4; CDR3aa: CASSFFNEKLFF
j_gene: TRBJ1-5; v_gene: TRBV4-2; CDR3aa: CASSQESDQPQHF
j_gene: TRBJ2-7; v_gene: TRBV29-1; CDR3aa: CSVRTAYEQYF
j_gene: TRBJ2-7; v_gene: TRBV12-3/TRBV12-4; CDR3aa: CASSLEVWGESYEQYF
j_gene: TRBJ2-5; v_gene: TRBV6-5; CDR3aa: CASSYGTGTRETQYF
j_gene: TRBJ1-5; v_gene: TRBV12-3/TRBV12-4; CDR3aa: CASSLVGKDQPQHF
j_gene: TRBJ2-5; v_gene: TRBV5-4; CDR3aa: CASSAVSGGPQETQYF
j_gene: TRBJ2-5; v_gene: TRBV6-6; CDR3aa: CATASGGETQYF
j_gene: TRBJ2-2; v_gene: TRBV9; CDR3aa: CASSVGRGTFTGELFF
j_gene: TRBJ2-1; v_gene: TRBV4-1; CDR3aa: CASSLSGLHLAGVFAVDEQFF
j_gene: TRBJ2-1; v_gene: TRBV20-1; CDR3aa: CSAAGAYNEQFF
j_gene: TRBJ2-5; v_gene: TRBV7-2; CDR3aa: CASSLEQLGTQYF
j_gene: TRBJ2-7; v_gene: TRBV9; CDR3aa: CASSVDGNYEQYF
j_gene: TRBJ2-3; v_gene: TRBV9; CDR3aa: CASGRGDFTDTQYF
j_gene: TRBJ2-3; v_gene: TRBV7-9; CDR3aa: CASSSLAGGPLDTQYF
j_gene: TRBJ2-3; v_gene: TRBV12-3/TRBV12-4; CDR3aa: CASSEVVSRQYF
j_gene: TRBJ2-7; v_gene: TRBV12-5; CDR3aa: CASGAQGYGSEQYF
j_gene: TRBJ1-1; v_gene: TRBV5-1; CDR3aa: CASSGDRLNTEAFF